Listed below are T cell receptor beta chains from one sample, sequenced in a study of immune cell composition in non-small cell lung cancer. TCRdb keeps only in-frame clones here, not all; method: immunoSEQ multiplex PCR. The sample shows 15,000 to 20,000 clones, over 65% of them seen only once. These same data were also listed under a study on CD4 T cells in lung cancer.

The sequenced sample consisted of non-adjacent lung tissue. All receptors derive from a human donor with non-small cell lung cancer. CDR3s include the opening cysteine and the closing phenylalanine or tryptophan. D genes are given only for firm matches. Clone size is stated in some rows and not others, as once, few, many or a class when expanded.

>TRBV21-1|16|few|TRBJ2-5|.
TGTGCCAGCAGCATACACCGAACACGGACCAAAGAGACCCAGTACTTC
CASSIHRTRTKETQYF
>TRBV18|14|.|TRBJ1-2|TRBD1
TGTGCCAGCTCACAGGGGGCCTCTAACTATGGCTACACCTTC
CASSQGASNYGYTF
>TRBV14|15|.|TRBJ2-5|.
TGTGCCAGCAGCCAATACGGCAGGGCCCAAGAGACCCAGTACTTC
CASSQYGRAQETQYF
>TRBV7-9|19|.|TRBJ2-5|TRBD1
TGTGCCAGCAGCTTTAAATGGGGGTCGGACAGGGGGCGGCAAGAGACCCAGTACTTC
CASSFKWGSDRGRQETQYF
>TRBV7-3|15|once|TRBJ2-1|TRBD2
TGTGCCAGCAGCAGCCGACTAGCGGCATACAATGAGCAGTTCTTC
CASSSRLAAYNEQFF
>TRBV28|15|.|TRBJ1-5|TRBD1
TGTGCCAGCAGTTTCGGGGACAGACACAATCAGCCCCAGCATTTT
CASSFGDRHNQPQHF
>TRBV2|14|.|TRBJ2-2|TRBD1
TGTGCCAGCCACTTTACAGGGGCTGCCGGGGAGCTGTTTTTT
CASHFTGAAGELFF
>TRBV7-9|17|medium-sized|TRBJ1-1|.
TGTGCCAGCAGCTTAGAGGGGGGATTGGGCACGAACACTGAAGCTTTCTTT
CASSLEGGLGTNTEAFF
>TRBV7-9|12|medium-sized|TRBJ2-5|.
TGTGCCAGCAGCTTAGTTCCAGAGACCCAGTACTTC
CASSLVPETQYF
>TRBV5-4|12|.|TRBJ1-1|.
TGTGCCAGCAGCTTGCGGGGTAATGAAGCTTTCTTT
CASSLRGNEAFF
>TRBV5-1|14|.|TRBJ2-5|.
TGCGCCAGCAGCTTGGGGGTGGGTGAAGAGACCCAGTACTTC
CASSLGVGEETQYF
>TRBV5-1|14|.|TRBJ1-1|.
TGCGCCAGCAGCTTGGGGGACACCTACACTGAAGCTTTCTTT
CASSLGDTYTEAFF
>TRBV7-6|15|.|TRBJ1-3|.
TGTGCCAGCAGCCTATATATCAGCTCTGGAAACACCATATATTTT
CASSLYISSGNTIYF
>TRBV4-3|15|once|TRBJ2-1|TRBD1
TGCGCCAGCAGCCCTTCCCGGGACAGGGGTTATGAGCAGTTCTTC
CASSPSRDRGYEQFF
>TRBV29-1|15|.|TRBJ2-4|TRBD2
TGCAGCGTTGGACTAGCGGGGGGGCTAGAAAACATTCAGTACTTC
CSVGLAGGLENIQYF
>TRBV13|17|.|TRBJ2-3|TRBD2
TGTGCCAGCAGCTTAGGCCTAGCGGGGGCTAGCACAGATACGCAGTATTTT
CASSLGLAGASTDTQYF
>TRBV5-8|15|.|TRBJ1-3|.
TGTGCCAGCAGCTTGGCCTTAGGCTCTGGAAACACCATATATTTT
CASSLALGSGNTIYF
>TRBV4-3|17|few|TRBJ1-6|TRBD1
TGCGCCAGCAGCCAAGATTACAGGGGCGCCCAAAATTCACCCCTCCACTTT
CASSQDYRGAQNSPLHF
>TRBV5-4|15|.|TRBJ1-2|.
TGTGCCAGCAGCTTGGTTGGGGAACTACCCTATGGCTACACCTTC
CASSLVGELPYGYTF
>TRBV19|15|once|TRBJ2-1|TRBD2
TGTGCCAGTAGTGAAGGCGGGGGATCCTACAATGAGCAGTTCTTC
CASSEGGGSYNEQFF
>TRBV28|12|.|TRBJ2-1|.
TGTGCCAGCAGTTTGAGCTACAATGAGCAGTTCTTC
CASSLSYNEQFF
>TRBV5-5|14|few|TRBJ2-7|.
TGTGCCAGCAGCTTGGCCGGGGGACGCTACGAGCAGTACTTC
CASSLAGGRYEQYF
>TRBV4-3|16|.|TRBJ1-3|.
TGCGCCAGCAGCCAGGCCGGGACGGCCTCTGGAAACACCATATATTTT
CASSQAGTASGNTIYF
>TRBV5-1|14|.|TRBJ2-5|.
TGCGCCAGCAGCTTGATGGGCCCAGCGGAGACCCAGTACTTC
CASSLMGPAETQYF
>TRBV6-1|15|.|TRBJ2-5|TRBD2
TGTGCCAGCAGTTCTGGGGCTAGCGGGGTCACGGCCCAGTACTTC
CASSSGASGVTAQYF
>TRBV7-2|16|.|TRBJ2-5|TRBD2
TGTGCCAGCAGCCCAGGGGGACTAGCGGGAACCGAGACCCAGTACTTC
CASSPGGLAGTETQYF
>TRBV28|15|.|TRBJ1-1|.
TGTGCCAGCAGTCGCCGCGGCCCGGGCAGCACTGAAGCTTTCTTT
CASSRRGPGSTEAFF
>TRBV28|13|.|TRBJ1-1|.
TGTGCCAGCTATCTAGGGGGGGGCACTGAAGCTTTCTTT
CASYLGGGTEAFF
>TRBV7-2|17|few|TRBJ2-7|TRBD1
TGTGCCAGCAGCTTAAGGGACCCGGGACAGGGGAGCTACGAGCAGTACTTC
CASSLRDPGQGSYEQYF
>TRBV7-3|10|.|TRBJ1-2|.
TGTGCCAGCAGCTCCCAGCCCCTAACCTTC
CASSSQPLTF
>TRBV29-1|10|.|TRBJ1-2|.
TGCAGCGTTGAAGATGTAGGCTACACCTTC
CSVEDVGYTF
>TRBV18|15|.|TRBJ2-5|.
TGTGCCAGCTCACCGGATTCAACAGGACAAGAGACCCAGTACTTC
CASSPDSTGQETQYF
>TRBV28|12|once|TRBJ2-7|.
TGTGCCAGCACCCCGGGTTCCTACGAGCAGTACTTC
CASTPGSYEQYF
>TRBV7-3|15|.|TRBJ2-2|.
TGTGCCAGCAGCCTAGACGGGAGAAACACCGGGGAGCTGTTTTTT
CASSLDGRNTGELFF
>TRBV6-4|15|large|TRBJ2-3|TRBD1
TGTGCCAGCAGCCAGGGACAGGGTGCAACAGATACGCAGTATTTT
CASSQGQGATDTQYF
>TRBV11-2|15|once|TRBJ2-2|TRBD1
TGTGCCAGCAGCTTAGGGACAGGGATTACCGGGGAGCTGTTTTTT
CASSLGTGITGELFF
>TRBV4-1|14|few|TRBJ1-3|TRBD1
TGCGCCAGCAGCCAAGCAGGGGGAAGAAACACCATATATTTT
CASSQAGGRNTIYF
>TRBV5-1|14|few|TRBJ2-3|TRBD2
TGCGCCAGCAGCCCGGGGAGGGGCTCAGATACGCAGTATTTT
CASSPGRGSDTQYF
>TRBV19|15|.|TRBJ2-3|TRBD1
TGTGCCAGTAGTATAATCGACAGGGGTACAGATACGCAGTATTTT
CASSIIDRGTDTQYF
>TRBV10-3|14|.|TRBJ2-2|.
TGTGCCATCAGTGAGTCAGCTGACACCGGGGAGCTGTTTTTT
CAISESADTGELFF
>TRBV4-1|15|.|TRBJ2-7|.
TGCGCCAGCAGCCAAGTATCGACTTTATCCAACGAGCAGTACTTC
CASSQVSTLSNEQYF
>TRBV9|16|.|TRBJ1-1|TRBD1
TGTGCCAGCAGCGTAGGAGACAGGGCGTACAACACTGAAGCTTTCTTT
CASSVGDRAYNTEAFF
>TRBV5-1|13|few|TRBJ2-3|.
TGCGCCAGCAGCTCCCAGGGAATCGATACGCAGTATTTT
CASSSQGIDTQYF
>TRBV14|13|.|TRBJ2-7|.
TGTGCCAGCAGCCAAGGGAACTCCTACGAGCAGTACTTC
CASSQGNSYEQYF
>TRBV27|13|.|TRBJ2-7|.
TGTGCCAGCAGTTTCGCTGGACAACGGGAGCAGTACTTC
CASSFAGQREQYF
>TRBV5-5|17|few|TRBJ1-1|.
TGTGCCAGCAGCTTGAGTGTCGACGGACCTCGGGGCACTGAAGCTTTCTTT
CASSLSVDGPRGTEAFF
>TRBV5-4|17|.|TRBJ2-1|.
TGTGCCAGCAGCTTGGCTCTCAGCACAGTCTCCTACAATGAGCAGTTCTTC
CASSLALSTVSYNEQFF
>TRBV21-1|14|.|TRBJ2-5|.
TGTGCCAGCAGCAAAGCGTCCGGGTGGGAGACCCAGTACTTC
CASSKASGWETQYF
>TRBV10-3|17|.|TRBJ1-3|TRBD1
TGTGCCATCAGTAGACCGGACAGGGGGAGACCAGGGGACACCATATATTTT
CAISRPDRGRPGDTIYF